The clone carrying this T cell receptor (beta chain) has a handful of counts. Its antigen is currently unknown. This sample is part of a study of T cells in Graves' hyperthyroidism and ophthalmopathy. General study points: By a 13 V-J model, ophthalmopathy was set apart from stable hyperthyroidism. Peripheral blood also featured most of the thyroid clonotypes expanded above 0.001.

Patients were aged 18 to 65, had disease duration under 2 months, and had newly diagnosed hyperthyroidism. From less than 13 ml of fresh peripheral blood, PBMCs were isolated. Researchers took RNA transcripts and amplified the TCR beta CDR3 regions from them. HTBI primers were used for first-round RT-PCR of the TCR CDR3. TCRdb fed the multiplex PCR reads into MiXCR, producing one record per CDR3 protein. In the table there are more than 450,000 distinct CDR3 sequences, less than 15% of which are singletons. The sequenced sample was blood. This receptor was obtained from a woman aged 35 to 49 with Graves' hyperthyroidism.

The CDR3 nucleotides are TGTGCCAGCAGTTTTCAGGGGACAGCAGGTCAGCCCCAGCATTTT. Its translation is CASSFQGTAGQPQHF. V gene TRBV12-3 or TRBV12-4 combines with J gene TRBJ1-5, with 7 nucleotides matching TRBD1. CDR3 length equals 15 residues. The ends lost 3 bases at V and 6 bases at J; junction bases unmatched: 8.